Sequencing of this TCR beta chain was carried out in a study of T cell repertoires in cytomegalovirus infection. Background on the study: Matching HLA type, along with CMV infection, was indicated by public TCR beta signatures. Study observations and caveats: There were carriers of CMV plus the relevant HLA, and cumulative public TCR beta family frequency identified them.

One entry per CDR3 protein results from TCRdb running MiXCR on the reads. The data contain 250,000 to 350,000 distinct CDR3 sequences, about 26% of them seen just once; the ten biggest clones take up about 14%. Germline values: CDR1 SGHTA, CDR2 FQGNSA. This CDR3 is 13 amino acids long. Trimming cost V 4 bases and J 3 bases; bases outside gene matches: 1. This clonotype ranks as medium-sized. The antigen is not known. The genes are TRBV7-2 and TRBJ1-2; 8 positions match TRBD1. Material for sequencing was PBMCs. This sequence was found in a human donor in good health (CMV status not recorded). Some clones in this sample may be carry-over from other donors' samples. The CDR3 DNA reads TGTGCCAGCAGCTCGACAGGGGACTATGGCTACACCTTC. Protein: CASSSTGDYGYTF.